Each of the 16 T cell receptor beta chains below was sequenced from the same sample in a study of blood T cell repertoires in COVID-19. Only in-frame clones appear in the TCRdb table, and some are missing; sequencing was by immunoSEQ multiplex PCR. The sample has 100,000 to 150,000 clones; roughly four fifths are singletons. The source material was peripheral blood. The receptors derive from a woman in her forties or fifties with acute or convalescent COVID-19.

J is TRBJ2-3 and V is TRBV5-4; 14 bases match TRBD2. The CDR3 extends over 16 amino acids. CDR1 is SGHNT, CDR2 YYREEE, per germline (reference sequence). V trimming: 4 bases; J trimming: 1 base; junction bases outside the gene matches: 2. Here the CDR3 DNA reads TGTGCCAGCAGCCCGACTAGCGGGGGGGGCACAGATACGCAGTATTTT. This gives the protein CASSPTSGGGTDTQYF.

A note on this clone: The sample contains more than one DNA sequence encoding this CDR3. The V and J genes are TRBV2 and TRBJ1-2, with D perhaps matching TRBD1 (6 bases). Germline CDR1 reads SNHLY; CDR2 reads FYNNEI. With 3 bases removed from V and 4 bases from J, the gap between germline ends came to 12 bases. This CDR3 is 14 amino acids long. CDR3 region: CASSEERTAYGYTF. The DNA of the CDR3 is TGTGCCAGCAGTGAGGAAAGGACAGCCTATGGCTACACCTTC.

This chain links TRBV9 with TRBJ2-6; D remains unclear. The germline CDR1 and CDR2 sequences are SGDLS and YYNGEE. Deletions cut 1 base from V and 0 bases from J, with 2 bases between. The CDR3 has 14 residues. The CDR3 here is CASSVLSGANVLTF. CDR3 nucleotides: TGTGCCAGCAGCGTACTCTCTGGGGCCAACGTCCTGACTTTC.

The chain carries TRBV29-1 and TRBJ2-3; 7 nucleotides line up with TRBD2. Unmatched junction bases numbered 5, after V lost 5 bases and J lost 0 bases. CDR3 length equals 14 residues. Germline CDR1 and CDR2: SQVTM and ANQGSEA. CDR3 sequence: CSVKASGSTDTQYF. The CDR3 nucleotides are TGCAGCGTTAAGGCTAGCGGAAGCACAGATACGCAGTATTTT.

This sequence joins TRBV19 and TRBJ2-1; no reliable D call. Trimming left V 0 bases short and J 8 bases short, with 5 bases between. The length of the CDR3 is 12 residues. Germline lookup yields CDR1 LNHDA and CDR2 SQIVND (reference sequence). The CDR3 sequence is CASSIDRDEQFF. The CDR3 nucleotides read TGTGCCAGTAGTATAGATCGCGATGAGCAGTTCTTC.

The CDR3 region is CASSPGTQDEQYF. DNA for the CDR3: TGTGCCAGCTCACCTGGGACACAAGACGAGCAGTACTTC. The chain carries TRBV18 and TRBJ2-7; D perhaps matches TRBD1 (6 bases). In germline, CDR1 is KGHSH, CDR2 LQKENI. The V and J ends lost 3 bases and 5 bases respectively, with 11 bases between them. This CDR3 spans 13 amino acids.

This clone was seen more than once but under ten times. V and J are TRBV3-1 (or the pseudogene TRBV3-2) and TRBJ1-1; 8 nucleotides agree with TRBD1. CDR1 LGHDT and CDR2 YNNKEL come from the germline V gene (reference sequence). Germline trimming cut 2 bases from V and 1 base from J; bases unmatched to any gene: 9. The CDR3 is 17 amino acids. Here the CDR3 reads CASSQRGVGTGNTEAFF. The CDR3 DNA reads TGTGCCAGCAGCCAACGAGGCGTTGGGACAGGGAACACTGAAGCTTTCTTT.

The chain couples TRBV3-1 (or the pseudogene TRBV3-2) to TRBJ2-5; perhaps TRBD2 as D (5 bases). Germline CDR1 LGHDT, CDR2 YNNKEL (reference sequence). CDR3 length: 17 amino acids. With 1 base removed from V and 3 bases from J, the gap between germline ends came to 18 bases. For the CDR3, the DNA is TGTGCCAGCAGCCAAGGTCGGGGAACAGTAGAGAAAGAGACCCAGTACTTC. As protein: CASSQGRGTVEKETQYF.

The rearrangement links TRBV4-2 to TRBJ1-1; 7 bases are a match to TRBD1. Germline V CDR1 and CDR2: LGHNA, YNFKEQ. With V trimmed by 1 base and J by 4 bases, 3 bases remained unmatched. There are 14 residues in the CDR3. DNA of the CDR3: TGTGCCAGCAGCCAAGGCCACAGGGGCACTGAAGCTTTCTTT. Translation gives CASSQGHRGTEAFF.

The chain couples TRBV9 to TRBJ2-3; D possibly corresponds to TRBD1 (7 bases). This CDR3 is built from 22 residues. Germline loops: CDR1 SGDLS, CDR2 YYNGEE. The V end was cut by 1 base, the J end by 0 bases, with 30 bases between. In DNA, the CDR3 is TGTGCCAGCAGCGTAACGCGGAGGGGGACAGAAATACCCGTAGTTAGCACAGATACGCAGTATTTT. Its protein is CASSVTRRGTEIPVVSTDTQYF.

The V and J genes are TRBV27 and TRBJ2-1; 7 bases line up with TRBD2. Germline V lookup: CDR1 MNHEY, CDR2 SMNVEV (reference sequence). This CDR3 has 16 residues. Trimming at V came to 1 base and at J to 4 bases, leaving 7 bases not matched to a gene. CDR3 region: CASSLLRTSVYNEQFF. DNA for the CDR3: TGTGCCAGCAGTTTATTAAGAACTAGCGTATACAATGAGCAGTTCTTC.

This clone was observed a single time. In DNA, the CDR3 is TGTGCCACCAGCAGAATGAACGTTGGGGGGAGGAGTGAGCAGTTCTTC. It encodes CATSRMNVGGRSEQFF. J is TRBJ2-1 and V is TRBV15; maybe TRBD2 (6 bases). Germline CDR1 reads LNHNV; CDR2 reads YYDKDF (reference sequence). The CDR3 consists of 16 residues. Trimming stripped 2 bases from V and 9 bases from J, with 20 bases between.

This clone was picked up one time. The chain combines TRBV5-5 with TRBJ1-5; D remains ambiguous. This CDR3 comprises 15 residues. The V and J ends lost 1 base and 1 base respectively, with 9 bases between them. Germline loops: CDR1 SGHKS, CDR2 YYEKEE (reference sequence). CDR3 protein: CASSLWSVSNQPQHF. The CDR3 DNA sequence: TGTGCCAGCAGCTTGTGGTCAGTAAGCAATCAGCCCCAGCATTTT.

The chain has TRBV28 and TRBJ1-5; TRBD1 matches at 10 bases. The CDR3 has 19 residues. The J segment lost 2 bases and the V segment lost 4 bases, leaving 14 bases of the junction unmatched. Per the germline V gene, CDR1 is MDHEN and CDR2 is SYDVKM. The CDR3 reads CASSWVKGTGVRGNQPQHF. In DNA, the CDR3 is TGTGCCAGCAGTTGGGTTAAGGGGACAGGGGTTAGAGGCAATCAGCCCCAGCATTTT.

The chain couples TRBV5-4 to TRBJ2-6; 8 bases align to TRBD1. Trimming removed 3 bases from V and 2 bases from J; junction bases left unmatched: 7. Germline assignment: CDR1 SGHNT and CDR2 YYREEE (reference sequence). The CDR3 sequence is 17 residues long. CDR3 sequence (DNA): TGTGCCAGCAGCTCTCGGACAGGGAAGCCTGGGGCCAACGTCCTGACTTTC. Its translation is CASSSRTGKPGANVLTF. The full variable domain, completed using reference TRBV5-4 and TRBJ2-6, is ETGVTQSPTHLIKTRGQQVTLRCSSQSGHNTVSWYQQALGQGPQFIFQYYREEENGRGNFPPRFSGLQFPNYSSELNVNALELDDSALYLCASSSRTGKPGANVLTFGAGSRLTVL.

V gene TRBV25-1 combines with J gene TRBJ2-1; a weak D match, TRBD2 (5 bases). CDR1 MGHDK and CDR2 SYGVNS come from the germline V gene. This CDR3 is 15 amino acids long. The V end lost 4 bases, the J end lost 7 bases, and 17 bases lay between the germline ends. In DNA form, the CDR3 reads TGTGCCAGCAGTGCATACAGTGGGAGTTGGAATGAGCAGTTCTTC. Translation gives CASSAYSGSWNEQFF.